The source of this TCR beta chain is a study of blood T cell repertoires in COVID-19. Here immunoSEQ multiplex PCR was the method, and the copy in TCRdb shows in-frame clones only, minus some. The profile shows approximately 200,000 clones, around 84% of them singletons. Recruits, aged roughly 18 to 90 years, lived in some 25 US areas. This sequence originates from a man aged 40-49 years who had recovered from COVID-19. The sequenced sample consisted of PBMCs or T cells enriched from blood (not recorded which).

The CDR3, as DNA: TGTGCCAGCAGTGCGGGGAGCTCCTATAATTCACCCCTCCACTTT. Its translation is CASSAGSSYNSPLHF. The chain combines TRBV28 with TRBJ1-6; D call uncertain. The CDR3 has 15 amino acids. The V end was cut by 5 bases, the J end by 0 bases, with 8 bases between. Germline values: CDR1 MDHEN, CDR2 SYDVKM.